Presented here are 17 T cell receptor beta chains from one specimen sequenced in a study of cytomegalovirus exposure and HLA in healthy donors. The PCR employed 60 Vbeta primers together with 13 Jbeta primers. The method was immunoSEQ multiplex PCR; TCRdb's version includes in-frame clones alone and lacks a portion of them. In total, the table holds 130,000 to 150,000 clones. The material sequenced was PBMCs. These receptors all stem from a male donor in good health and CMV-seronegative.

The V gene is TRBV29-1, the J gene TRBJ2-2; D might be TRBD2 (6 bases). Deletions cut 3 bases from V and 3 bases from J, with 11 bases between. The CDR3 spans 14 residues. CDR1 SQVTM and CDR2 ANQGSEA come from the germline V gene. Here the CDR3 DNA reads TGCAGCGTTGAGGAGGGATCGGACACCGGGGAGCTGTTTTTT. It translates to CSVEEGSDTGELFF.

V usage is TRBV5-1 and J usage is TRBJ2-1; weak D call: TRBD2 (6 bases). Germline V gene lookup returns CDR1 SGHRS and CDR2 YFSETQ. This CDR3 has 14 amino acids. Trimming cost V 3 bases and J 3 bases, with 10 bases left between them. This chain's CDR3 is CASSWTTGYNEQFF. The CDR3 DNA reads as TGCGCCAGCAGCTGGACTACGGGCTACAATGAGCAGTTCTTC.

This chain uses TRBV23-1 with TRBJ1-1; D remains unclear. TRBV23-1 is an open reading frame, and its role is uncertain. Trimming shortened V by 3 bases and J by 0 bases, and 8 bases separated the two germline ends. CDR3 size: 14 residues. The CDR3 DNA is TGCGCCAGCAGTCATTCGGGAATGAACACTGAAGCTTTCTTT. It encodes CASSHSGMNTEAFF.

The J gene is TRBJ1-2, the V gene TRBV5-4, with 9 bases identical to TRBD1. Germline trimming cut 4 bases from V and 3 bases from J; bases unmatched to any gene: 13. Germline assignment: CDR1 SGHNT and CDR2 YYREEE (reference sequence). The CDR3 spans 17 residues. In nucleotides, the CDR3 is TGTGCCAGCAGCCAAGCGAAATGGGACAGGGTTTACTATGGCTACACCTTC. This gives the protein CASSQAKWDRVYYGYTF.

The chain joins TRBV30 to TRBJ2-3; 8 bases map to TRBD2. J lost 3 bases, V lost 4 bases, and 9 bases had no gene match. Germline CDR1 GTSNPN, CDR2 SVGIG (reference sequence). There are 15 residues in the CDR3. The CDR3 loop is CAWTKGVAGTDTQYF. In DNA form, the CDR3 reads TGTGCCTGGACGAAAGGAGTAGCGGGAACAGATACGCAGTATTTT.

The chain carries TRBV5-6 and TRBJ2-3; D possibly corresponds to TRBD2 (5 bases). V was trimmed by 5 bases and J by 0 bases, leaving 7 bases between them. Germline CDR1 SGHDT, CDR2 YYEEEE. The CDR3 contains 13 residues. CDR3 sequence: CASSLASTDTQYF. The CDR3 nucleotides read TGTGCCAGCAGTCTAGCTAGCACAGATACGCAGTATTTT.

The chain recombines TRBV11-2 with TRBJ2-7; D ambiguous. Trimming took 4 bases from V and 2 from J, leaving 12 bases between them. Germline V CDR1 and CDR2: SGHAT, FQNNGV. The CDR3 is made up of 14 amino acids. CDR3 sequence reads: CASSSSAQAYEQYF. The CDR3 bases are TGTGCCAGCAGCTCATCGGCCCAGGCCTACGAGCAGTACTTC.

The CDR3 coding sequence is TGCGCCAGCAGCTTGGCGGGGGCGGGGGCAAAAGACTACGAGCAGTACTTC. Its protein is CASSLAGAGAKDYEQYF. This sequence joins TRBV5-1 and TRBJ2-7; perhaps TRBD2 as D (7 bases). Between the trimmed V and J ends, which lost 0 bases and 3 bases, there was a span of 19 bases. This CDR3 spans 17 amino acids. In germline, CDR1 is SGHRS, CDR2 YFSETQ.

The V and J genes are TRBV30 and TRBJ1-2; 7 positions agree with TRBD1. The CDR3 spans 10 residues. Per germline, CDR1 GTSNPN and CDR2 SVGIG (reference sequence). Trimming at V came to 5 bases and at J to 7 bases, leaving 1 base not matched to a gene. The CDR3 loop reads CAWGTAGYTF. CDR3 coding DNA: TGTGCCTGGGGGACAGCTGGCTACACCTTC.

The gene calls are TRBV20-1 and TRBJ1-4, with a weak D call TRBD1 (5 bases). The length of the CDR3 is 11 residues. Trimming cost V 5 bases and J 8 bases, with 9 bases left between them. Per the germline V gene, CDR1 is DFQATT and CDR2 is SNEGSKA (reference sequence). The CDR3 reads CSAPRQEKLFF. CDR3 nucleotides: TGCAGTGCTCCCAGACAGGAAAAACTGTTTTTT.

The chain carries TRBV30 and TRBJ1-4; tentative D call: TRBD1 (5 bases). The CDR3 sequence is 12 residues long. The V gene's germline CDR1 is GTSNPN and CDR2 SVGIG (reference sequence). The ends were cut back, 5 bases at V and 8 bases at J, with 12 bases in the middle. CDR3 sequence (DNA): TGTGCCTGGGGGGGACTGACGGAAAAACTGTTTTTT. Protein: CAWGGLTEKLFF.

The rearrangement links TRBV4-2 to TRBJ2-3; TRBD2 matches at 7 bases. This CDR3 is built from 16 residues. V lost 0 bases to trimming and J lost 7 bases; unmatched junction nucleotides: 10. Germline V gene data show CDR1 as LGHNA and CDR2 as YNFKEQ. The CDR3 bases are TGTGCCAGCAGCCAAGAAGCAAGCGGGATTCAAAATACGCAGTATTTT. Protein product: CASSQEASGIQNTQYF.

This rearrangement joins TRBV18 to TRBJ2-5; no firm D call. Germline CDR1 is KGHSH and CDR2 is LQKENI. This CDR3 comprises 13 residues. V was cut by 1 base and J by 0 bases, with 3 bases left in between. CDR3 coding DNA: TGTGCCAGCTCACCACTTAACCAAGAGACCCAGTACTTC. Amino acids: CASSPLNQETQYF.

The V gene is TRBV13, the J gene TRBJ2-2, with 9 bases fitting TRBD1. The CDR3 loop spans 17 amino acids. J was trimmed by 4 bases and V by 5 bases; bases with no gene match: 11. Germline CDR1 reads PRHDT; CDR2 reads FYEKMQ (reference sequence). The CDR3 loop reads CASSPSAGQGFTGELFF. CDR3 coding DNA: TGTGCCAGCAGCCCCTCAGCGGGACAGGGATTCACCGGGGAGCTGTTTTTT.

This chain links TRBV29-1 with TRBJ2-5; D remains unclear. The end of the DNA aligns better with TRBJ2-7, so the J call may be wrong. The length of the CDR3 is 12 residues. Germline CDR1 and CDR2: SQVTM and ANQGSEA. CDR3 in amino acids: CSVEGALGEQYF. Here the CDR3 DNA reads TGCAGCGTTGAAGGGGCCCTTGGCGAGCAGTACTTC.

V usage is TRBV28 and J usage is TRBJ1-1; 8 bases match TRBD1. Germline lookup yields CDR1 MDHEN and CDR2 SYDVKM. The V segment lost 2 bases and the J segment 3 bases; nucleotides outside the gene matches: 2. The CDR3 sequence is 14 residues long. CDR3 sequence (DNA): TGTGCCAGCAGTTTACAGGGGGCAGACACTGAAGCTTTCTTT. Its translation is CASSLQGADTEAFF.

The rearrangement uses TRBV25-1 and TRBJ1-4; D unclear. The CDR3 consists of 14 residues. The germline V and J ends were trimmed by 2 bases and 13 bases, with 17 bases remaining between them. Looked up from germline, CDR1 is MGHDK and CDR2 is SYGVNS. The CDR3 spells CASSEMEAEGRLFF. The CDR3 nucleotides are TGTGCCAGCAGTGAAATGGAGGCCGAAGGTCGACTGTTTTTT.